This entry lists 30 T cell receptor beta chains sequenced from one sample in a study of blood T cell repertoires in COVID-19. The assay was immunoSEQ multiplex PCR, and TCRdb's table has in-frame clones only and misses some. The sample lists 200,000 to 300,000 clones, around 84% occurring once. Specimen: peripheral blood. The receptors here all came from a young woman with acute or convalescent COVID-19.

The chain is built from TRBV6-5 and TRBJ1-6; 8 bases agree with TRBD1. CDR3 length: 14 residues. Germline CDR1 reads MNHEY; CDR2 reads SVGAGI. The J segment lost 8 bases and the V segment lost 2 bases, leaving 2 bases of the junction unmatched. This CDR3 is CASSYDRGDSPLHF. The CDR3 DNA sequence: TGTGCCAGCAGTTACGACAGGGGTGATTCACCCCTCCACTTT.

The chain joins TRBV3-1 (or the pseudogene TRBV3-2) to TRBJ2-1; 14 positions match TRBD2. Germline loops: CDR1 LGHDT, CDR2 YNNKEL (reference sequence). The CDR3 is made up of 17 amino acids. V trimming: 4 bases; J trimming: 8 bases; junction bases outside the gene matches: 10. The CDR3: CASSRKAGTSGSYEQFF. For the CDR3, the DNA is TGTGCCAGCAGCCGTAAAGCCGGGACTAGCGGGAGCTATGAGCAGTTCTTC.

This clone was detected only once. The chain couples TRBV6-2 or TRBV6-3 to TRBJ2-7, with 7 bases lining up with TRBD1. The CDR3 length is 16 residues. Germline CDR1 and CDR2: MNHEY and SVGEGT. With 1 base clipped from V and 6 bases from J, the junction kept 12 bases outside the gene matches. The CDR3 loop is CASSYFLQGLSGEQYF. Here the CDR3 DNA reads TGTGCCAGCAGTTACTTTTTACAGGGGCTTTCCGGCGAGCAGTACTTC.

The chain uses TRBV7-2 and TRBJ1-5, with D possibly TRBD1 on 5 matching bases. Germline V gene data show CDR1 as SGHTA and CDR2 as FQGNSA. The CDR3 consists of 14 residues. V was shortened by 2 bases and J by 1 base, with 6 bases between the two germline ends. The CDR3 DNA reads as TGTGCCAGCAGCTTACAGGGAAGCAATCAGCCCCAGCATTTT. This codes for CASSLQGSNQPQHF.

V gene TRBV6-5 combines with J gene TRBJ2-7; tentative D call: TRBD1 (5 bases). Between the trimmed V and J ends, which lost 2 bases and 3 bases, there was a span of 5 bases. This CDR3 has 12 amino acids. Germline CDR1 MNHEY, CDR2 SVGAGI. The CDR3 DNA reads TGTGCCAGCAGTTACCAGGGCTACGAGCAGTACTTC. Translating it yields CASSYQGYEQYF.

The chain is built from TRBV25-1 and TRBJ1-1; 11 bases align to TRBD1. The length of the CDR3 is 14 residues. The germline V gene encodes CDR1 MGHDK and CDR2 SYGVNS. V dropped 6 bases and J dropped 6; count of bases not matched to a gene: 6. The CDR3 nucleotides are TGTGCCAGCAGAGGACAGGGGGCGACGTCTGAAGCTTTCTTT. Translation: CASRGQGATSEAFF.

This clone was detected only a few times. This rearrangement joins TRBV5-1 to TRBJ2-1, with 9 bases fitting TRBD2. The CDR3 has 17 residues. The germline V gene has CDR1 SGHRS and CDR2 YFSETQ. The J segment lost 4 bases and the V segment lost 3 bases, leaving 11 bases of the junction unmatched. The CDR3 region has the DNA TGCGCCAGCAGCTCAGTACCCCTAGCGGGAAATTACAATGAGCAGTTCTTC. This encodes CASSSVPLAGNYNEQFF.

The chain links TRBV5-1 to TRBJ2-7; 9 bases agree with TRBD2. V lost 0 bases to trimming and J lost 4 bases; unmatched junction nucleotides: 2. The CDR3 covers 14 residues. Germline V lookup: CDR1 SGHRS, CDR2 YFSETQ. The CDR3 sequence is CASSLEAGGYEQYF. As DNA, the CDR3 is TGCGCCAGCAGCTTGGAAGCGGGGGGATACGAGCAGTACTTC.

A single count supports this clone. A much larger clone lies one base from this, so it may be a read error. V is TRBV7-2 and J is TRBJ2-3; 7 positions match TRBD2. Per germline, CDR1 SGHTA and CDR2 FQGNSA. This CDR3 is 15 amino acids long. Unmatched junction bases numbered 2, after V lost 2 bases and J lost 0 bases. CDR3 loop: CASSLRRGSTDTQYF. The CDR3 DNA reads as TGTGCCAGCAGCTTAAGGCGGGGGAGCACAGATACGCAGTATTTT. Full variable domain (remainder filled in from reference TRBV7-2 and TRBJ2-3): GAGVSQSPSNKVTEKGKDVELRCDPISGHTALYWYRQSLGQGLEFLIYFQGNSAPDKSGLPSDRFSAERTGGSVSTLTIQRTQQEDSAVYLCASSLRRGSTDTQYFGPGTRLTVL.

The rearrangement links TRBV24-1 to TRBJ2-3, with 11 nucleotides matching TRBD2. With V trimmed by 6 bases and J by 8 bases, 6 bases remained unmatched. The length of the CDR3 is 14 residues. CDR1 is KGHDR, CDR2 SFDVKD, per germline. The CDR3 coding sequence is TGTGCCACCAGTCTAGCGGGGGGAGTAGGTACGCAGTATTTT. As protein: CATSLAGGVGTQYF.

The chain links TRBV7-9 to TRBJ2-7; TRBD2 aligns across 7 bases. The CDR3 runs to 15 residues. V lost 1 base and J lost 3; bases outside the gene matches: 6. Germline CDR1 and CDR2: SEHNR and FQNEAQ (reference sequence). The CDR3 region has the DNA TGTGCCAGCAGCTTAGACAGCGGGACCTTCTACGAGCAGTACTTC. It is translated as CASSLDSGTFYEQYF.

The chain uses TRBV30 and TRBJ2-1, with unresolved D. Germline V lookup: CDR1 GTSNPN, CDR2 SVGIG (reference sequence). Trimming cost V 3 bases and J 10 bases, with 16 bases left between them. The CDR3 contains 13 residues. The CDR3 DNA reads TGTGCCTGGAGAGTCGGGTTCTCACGGGAGCAGTTCTTC. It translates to CAWRVGFSREQFF.

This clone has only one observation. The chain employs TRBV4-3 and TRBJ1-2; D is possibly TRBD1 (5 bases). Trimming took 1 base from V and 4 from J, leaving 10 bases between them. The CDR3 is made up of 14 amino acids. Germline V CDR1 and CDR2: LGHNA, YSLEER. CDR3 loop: CASSQGQRAYGYTF. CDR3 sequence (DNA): TGCGCCAGCAGCCAAGGACAGAGAGCCTATGGCTACACCTTC.

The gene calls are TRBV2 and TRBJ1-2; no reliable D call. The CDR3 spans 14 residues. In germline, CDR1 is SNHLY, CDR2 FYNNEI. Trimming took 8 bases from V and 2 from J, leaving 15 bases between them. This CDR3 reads CASRKEQYNYGYTF. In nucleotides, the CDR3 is TGTGCCAGCCGTAAGGAACAGTACAACTATGGCTACACCTTC.

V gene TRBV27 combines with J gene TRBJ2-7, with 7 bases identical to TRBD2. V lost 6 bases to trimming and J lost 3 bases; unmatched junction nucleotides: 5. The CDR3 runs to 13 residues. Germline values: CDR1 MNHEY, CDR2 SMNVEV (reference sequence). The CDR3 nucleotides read TGTGCCAGCAGAGGGGCTAGCGGCTACGAGCAGTACTTC. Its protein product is CASRGASGYEQYF.

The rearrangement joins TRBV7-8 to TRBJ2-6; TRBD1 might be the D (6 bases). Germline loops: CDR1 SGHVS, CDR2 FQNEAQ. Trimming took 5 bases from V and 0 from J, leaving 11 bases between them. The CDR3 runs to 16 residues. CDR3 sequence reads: CASSQGPDSGANVLTF. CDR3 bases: TGTGCCAGCAGCCAGGGGCCAGACTCTGGGGCCAACGTCCTGACTTTC.

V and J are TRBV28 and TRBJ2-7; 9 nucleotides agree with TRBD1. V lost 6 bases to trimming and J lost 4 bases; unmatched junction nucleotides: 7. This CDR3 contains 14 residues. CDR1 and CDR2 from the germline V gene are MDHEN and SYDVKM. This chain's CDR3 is CASRTGGRDYEQYF. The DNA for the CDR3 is TGTGCCAGCAGAACAGGGGGCCGAGATTACGAGCAGTACTTC.

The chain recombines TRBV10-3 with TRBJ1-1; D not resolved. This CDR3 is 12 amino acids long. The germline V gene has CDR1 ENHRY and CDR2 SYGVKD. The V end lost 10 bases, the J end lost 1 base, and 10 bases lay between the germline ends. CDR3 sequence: CATQSTNTEAFF. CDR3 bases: TGTGCCACACAGTCCACGAACACTGAAGCTTTCTTT.

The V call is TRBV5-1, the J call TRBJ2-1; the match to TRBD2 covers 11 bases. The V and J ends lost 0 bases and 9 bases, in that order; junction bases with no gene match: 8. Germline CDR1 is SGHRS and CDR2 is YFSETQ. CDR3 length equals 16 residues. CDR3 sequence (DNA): TGCGCCAGCAGCTTGGTCGGCGGCCTAGCGGGAGGTGAGCAGTTCTTC. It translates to CASSLVGGLAGGEQFF.

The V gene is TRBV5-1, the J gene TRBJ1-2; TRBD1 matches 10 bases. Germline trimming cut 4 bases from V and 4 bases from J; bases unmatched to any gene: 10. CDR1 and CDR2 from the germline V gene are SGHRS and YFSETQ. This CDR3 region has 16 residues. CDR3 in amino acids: CASSEATGTGAYGYTF. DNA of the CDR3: TGCGCCAGCAGCGAAGCGACCGGGACAGGGGCCTATGGCTACACCTTC.

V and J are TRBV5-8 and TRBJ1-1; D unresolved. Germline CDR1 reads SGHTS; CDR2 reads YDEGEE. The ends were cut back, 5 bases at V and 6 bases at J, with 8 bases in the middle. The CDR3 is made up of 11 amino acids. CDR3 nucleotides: TGTGCCAGCAGGGAGAGGGCTGAAGCTTTCTTT. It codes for CASRERAEAFF.

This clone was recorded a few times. CDR3 DNA sequence: TGTGCCAGCAGCCCGTGGGAGCATTCCTACGAGCAGTACTTC. This encodes CASSPWEHSYEQYF. J is TRBJ2-7 and V is TRBV9, with TRBD2 as a possible D gene (5 bases). The V gene's germline CDR1 is SGDLS and CDR2 YYNGEE. Trimming pared 4 bases from V and 1 base from J, leaving 12 bases between. The CDR3 runs 14 residues.

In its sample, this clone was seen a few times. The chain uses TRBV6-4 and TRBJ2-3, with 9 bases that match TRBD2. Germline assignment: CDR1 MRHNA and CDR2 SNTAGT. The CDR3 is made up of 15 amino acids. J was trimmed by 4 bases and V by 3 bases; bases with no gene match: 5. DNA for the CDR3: TGTGCCAGCAGTGATTCAGCGGGAGGCGCAGATACGCAGTATTTT. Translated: CASSDSAGGADTQYF.

As DNA, the CDR3 is TGCGCCAGCGGGGACAGGGGTGGGGAGCAGTACTTC. Its protein product is CASGDRGGEQYF. The chain combines TRBV5-1 with TRBJ2-7, with 10 nucleotides matching TRBD1. CDR1 is SGHRS and CDR2 is YFSETQ in the germline V gene. Germline trimming cut 7 bases from V and 7 bases from J; bases unmatched to any gene: 5. The CDR3 length is 12 residues.

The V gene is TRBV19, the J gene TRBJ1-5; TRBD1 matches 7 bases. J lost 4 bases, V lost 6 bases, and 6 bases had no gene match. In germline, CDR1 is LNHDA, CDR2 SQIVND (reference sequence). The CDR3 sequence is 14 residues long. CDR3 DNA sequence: TGTGCCAGTAGCGTTGACAGGGCTAATCAGCCCCAGCATTTT. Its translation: CASSVDRANQPQHF.

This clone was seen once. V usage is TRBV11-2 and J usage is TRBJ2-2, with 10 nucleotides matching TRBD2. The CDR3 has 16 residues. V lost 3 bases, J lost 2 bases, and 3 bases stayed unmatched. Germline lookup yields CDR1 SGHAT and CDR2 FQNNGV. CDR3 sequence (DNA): TGTGCCAGCAGCTTGGGACTAGCGACCAACACCGGGGAGCTGTTTTTT. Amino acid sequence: CASSLGLATNTGELFF.

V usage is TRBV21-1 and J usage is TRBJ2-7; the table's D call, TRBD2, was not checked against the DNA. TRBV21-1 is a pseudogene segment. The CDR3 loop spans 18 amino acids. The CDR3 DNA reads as TGTGCCAGCAGCAACACCCGGACTAGCGGACTGAGTAGATACGAGCAGTACTTC. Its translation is CASSNTRTSGLSRYEQYF.

CDR3 DNA: TGTGCCAGCTCACCCAGACAAAACTACAATGAGCAGTTCTTC. It yields the protein CASSPRQNYNEQFF. V usage is TRBV18 and J usage is TRBJ2-1; D unresolved. Between the trimmed V and J ends, which lost 3 bases and 3 bases, there was a span of 9 bases. Germline values: CDR1 KGHSH, CDR2 LQKENI. CDR3 size: 14 residues.

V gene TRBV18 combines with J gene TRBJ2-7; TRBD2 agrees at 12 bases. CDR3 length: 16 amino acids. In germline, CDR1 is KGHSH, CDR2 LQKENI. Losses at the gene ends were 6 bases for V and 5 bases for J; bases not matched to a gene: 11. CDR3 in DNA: TGTGCCAGCTCTCCTATGACTAGCGGGAGCAATGACGAGCAGTACTTC. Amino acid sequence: CASSPMTSGSNDEQYF.

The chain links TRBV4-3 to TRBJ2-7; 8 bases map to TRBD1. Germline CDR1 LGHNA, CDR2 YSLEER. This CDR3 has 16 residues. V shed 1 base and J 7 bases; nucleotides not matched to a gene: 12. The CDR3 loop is CASSQVGGQGVGEQYF. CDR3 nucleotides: TGCGCCAGCAGCCAAGTGGGAGGACAGGGTGTAGGAGAGCAGTACTTC.